One and the same sample provided the 8 T cell receptor beta chains below, sequenced in a study of early T cells in non-severe SARS-CoV-2 infection. TCRdb reprocessed the 5' RACE reads via MiXCR and lists one record per CDR3 protein. The table has tens of thousands of distinct CDR3 sequences, 10% to 15% seen once. The sequencing sample was made of whole blood. These receptors were collected from an adult who was a healthcare worker with PCR-confirmed SARS-CoV-2 infection or an uninfected control (not recorded which).

The V gene is TRBV7-9, the J gene TRBJ2-1; 12 nucleotides agree with TRBD2. This CDR3 has 14 amino acids. V lost 0 bases and J lost 14; bases outside the gene matches: 5. Germline V gives CDR1 SEHNR, CDR2 FQNEAQ (reference sequence). CDR3 in DNA: TGTGCCAGCAGCTTAGCGACTAGCGGGGGCAAGGAGTTCTTC. It is translated as CASSLATSGGKEFF. The complete variable domain, with remaining parts taken from reference TRBV7-9 and TRBJ2-1, reads DTGVSQNPRHKITKRGQNVTFRCDPISEHNRLYWYRQTLGQGPEFLTYFQNEAQLEKSRLLSDRFSAERPKGSFSTLEIQRTEQGDSAMYLCASSLATSGGKEFFGPGTRLTVL.

This clonotype was seen only a few times. J is TRBJ1-2 and V is TRBV7-2, with 10 bases lining up with TRBD1. J gave up 7 bases and V 5 bases, and 7 bases lay outside the gene matches. CDR1 is SGHTA, CDR2 FQGNSA, per germline. The CDR3 spans 14 residues. The chain's CDR3 is CASSPDRGQSGYTF. The CDR3, as DNA: TGTGCCAGCAGCCCCGACAGGGGGCAGTCTGGCTACACCTTC.

This clonotype was counted only a few times. This CDR3 reads CAWQRQRYEKLFF. CDR3 DNA sequence: TGTGCCTGGCAACGACAACGGTATGAAAAACTGTTTTTT. The V and J genes are TRBV30 and TRBJ1-4, with D unclear. Trimming removed 5 bases from V and 6 bases from J, with 13 bases in between. The CDR3 spans 13 residues. The germline V gene encodes CDR1 GTSNPN and CDR2 SVGIG (reference sequence).

This clonotype has at least ten counts. The chain combines TRBV7-9 with TRBJ2-2, with no clear D. The V end was cut by 3 bases, the J end by 1 base, with 18 bases between. CDR1 and CDR2 from the germline V gene are SEHNR and FQNEAQ (reference sequence). The CDR3 is 18 amino acids. Here the CDR3 DNA reads TGTGCCAGCAGCTTTGAAGCACAGAGTTTAATGAACACCGGGGAGCTGTTTTTT. Translation: CASSFEAQSLMNTGELFF.

There are many counts of this clonotype. The chain carries TRBV12-3 or TRBV12-4 and TRBJ1-5, with D possibly TRBD1 on 5 matching bases. Trimming pared 7 bases from V and 7 bases from J, leaving 14 bases between. The CDR3 is made up of 13 amino acids. CDR3 in DNA: TGTGCCAGCAACCGGGGAAGGGGACAGCCCCAGCATTTT. This translates into CASNRGRGQPQHF.

This chain links TRBV12-3 or TRBV12-4 with TRBJ1-1; D possibly corresponds to TRBD1 (5 bases). V lost 3 bases to trimming and J lost 4 bases, with 6 bases between them. The CDR3 is 12 amino acids. The CDR3 DNA follows: TGTGCCAGCAGTTTTGGGGCCACTGAAGCTTTCTTT. This gives the protein CASSFGATEAFF.

This chain uses TRBV4-1 with TRBJ2-1; D gene unclear. This CDR3 has 14 residues. Germline V gene data show CDR1 as MGHRA and CDR2 as YSYEKL. V lost 5 bases and J lost 5, with 13 bases in between. The chain's CDR3 is CASSARLTDNEQFF. The CDR3 DNA follows: TGCGCCAGCAGCGCCCGCCTCACAGACAATGAGCAGTTCTTC.

With respect to this clonotype: A read error may be the cause here, since a much bigger clone is one base away. This sequence joins TRBV7-9 and TRBJ2-7, with TRBD2 matching 7 bases. Germline V lookup: CDR1 SEHNR, CDR2 FQNEAQ (reference sequence). After removal of 3 bases from V and 5 bases from J, the junction contained 19 bases not matched to a gene. This CDR3 region has 18 residues. CDR3 in amino acids: CASSFTGPLGRDDDEQYF. DNA of the CDR3: TGTGCCAGCAGCTTTACGGGCCCCCTGGGGAGGGATGATGACGAGCAGTACTTC.